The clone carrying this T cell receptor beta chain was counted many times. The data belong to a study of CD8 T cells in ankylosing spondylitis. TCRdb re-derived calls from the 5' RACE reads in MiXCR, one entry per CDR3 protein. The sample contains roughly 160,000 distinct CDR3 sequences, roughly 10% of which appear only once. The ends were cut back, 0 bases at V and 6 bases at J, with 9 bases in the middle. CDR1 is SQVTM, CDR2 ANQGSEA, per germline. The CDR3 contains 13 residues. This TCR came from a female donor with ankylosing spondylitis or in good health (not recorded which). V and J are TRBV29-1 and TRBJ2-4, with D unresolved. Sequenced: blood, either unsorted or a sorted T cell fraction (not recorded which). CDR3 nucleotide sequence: TGCAGCGTTGAAGATGGAAGGCCAAACATTCAGTACTTC. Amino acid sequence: CSVEDGRPNIQYF. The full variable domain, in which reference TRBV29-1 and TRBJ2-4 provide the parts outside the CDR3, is SAVISQKPSRDICQRGTSLTIQCQVDSQVTMMFWYRQQPGQSLTLIATANQGSEATYESGFVIDKFPISRPNLTFSTLTVSNMSPEDSSIYLCSVEDGRPNIQYFGAGTRLSVL.